This T cell receptor beta chain was identified during a study of cytotoxic CD8 clonotypes in ibrutinib-treated CLL. The wider study: In all, roughly twelve patients were relapsed/refractory, roughly 15 were treatment-naive and 17 were IGHV unmutated. Overall study findings and caveats: Clonotypes that were public were uncommon, and they contracted or stayed stable on treatment. At ibrutinib response, clonality increased, and at progression it declined back toward baseline.

The CDR3 sequence is 12 residues long. Germline CDR1 is GTSNPN and CDR2 is SVGIG (reference sequence). Trimming took 4 bases from V and 9 from J, leaving 15 bases between them. This table comes from immunoSEQ multiplex PCR, and its TCRdb copy is limited to in-frame clones, with some not included. This sample has 90,000 to 150,000 clones; about 53% occur once, and the top ten carry around 37%. This clone was detected a few times. What it binds is not known. The clonotype originates from a human donor with chronic lymphocytic leukemia. This chain connects TRBV30 to TRBJ1-1; D is perhaps TRBD1 (6 bases). Source: PBMCs, taken after 24 months of ibrutinib treatment. CDR3 in amino acids: CAWMAGEVKAFF. The CDR3 nucleotides read TGTGCCTGGATGGCAGGGGAAGTTAAAGCTTTCTTT.